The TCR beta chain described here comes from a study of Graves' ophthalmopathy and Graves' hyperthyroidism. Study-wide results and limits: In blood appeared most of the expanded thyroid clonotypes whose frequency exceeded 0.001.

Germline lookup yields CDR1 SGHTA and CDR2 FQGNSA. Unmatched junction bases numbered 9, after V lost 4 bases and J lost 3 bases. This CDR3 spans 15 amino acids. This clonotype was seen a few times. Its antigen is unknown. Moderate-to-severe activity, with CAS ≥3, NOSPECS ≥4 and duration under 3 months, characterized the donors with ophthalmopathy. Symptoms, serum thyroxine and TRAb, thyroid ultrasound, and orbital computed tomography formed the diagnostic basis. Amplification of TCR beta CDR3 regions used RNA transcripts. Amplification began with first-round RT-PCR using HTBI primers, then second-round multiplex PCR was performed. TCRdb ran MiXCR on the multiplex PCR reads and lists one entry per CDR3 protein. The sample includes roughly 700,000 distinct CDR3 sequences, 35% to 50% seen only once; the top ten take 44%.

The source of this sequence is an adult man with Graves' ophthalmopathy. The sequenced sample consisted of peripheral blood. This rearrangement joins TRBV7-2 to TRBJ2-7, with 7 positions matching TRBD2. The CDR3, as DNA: TGTGCCAGCAGCTCCGGGCCCGGGGGGTTCTACGAGCAGTACTTC. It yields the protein CASSSGPGGFYEQYF.